These 5 T cell receptor beta chains originate from one sample sequenced in a study of shared clonotypes between healthy human individuals. TCRdb's table, derived via immunoSEQ multiplex PCR, lists solely in-frame clones and lacks some. In the table there are more than 550,000 clones, around 90% of which are singletons. The sequenced sample was memory CD8+ T cells from PBMCs. Subset noted: CD45RO+ cells pooled with CCR7-negative TemRA cells. All receptors derive from a man younger than 35 in good health. Some clones in this sample may be carry-over from other donors' samples.

The chain's CDR3 is CASIFSGINEKLFF. The CDR3 DNA is TGTGCCAGCATTTTTAGCGGGATAAATGAAAAACTGTTTTTT. The gene calls are TRBV27 and TRBJ1-4; unclear D gene. Germline CDR1 MNHEY, CDR2 SMNVEV (reference sequence). The CDR3 sequence is 14 residues long. Trimming left V 7 bases short and J 5 bases short, with 14 bases between.

The chain links TRBV10-2 to TRBJ2-1, with 10 bases matching TRBD2. V was pared by 8 bases and J by 7 bases, with 8 bases of the junction left unmatched. The V gene's germline CDR1 is WSHSY and CDR2 SAAADI. The CDR3 totals 14 residues. CDR3 protein: CASRTSGIGNEQFF. In DNA, the CDR3 is TGCGCCAGCCGAACTAGCGGGATAGGGAATGAGCAGTTCTTC.

The chain carries TRBV25-1 and TRBJ2-5, with D perhaps TRBD1 or TRBD2 (5 bases each). This CDR3 region has 12 residues. Germline V lookup: CDR1 MGHDK, CDR2 SYGVNS. V was trimmed by 5 bases and J by 5 bases, leaving 9 bases between them. The CDR3: CASSLGDETQYF. CDR3 sequence (DNA): TGTGCCAGCAGTTTAGGGGACGAGACCCAGTACTTC.

This clone was detected only once. This chain uses TRBV9 with TRBJ1-2, with 7 bases identical to TRBD1. V was clipped by 0 bases and J by 5 bases; unmatched bases: 16. The CDR3 is 18 residues long. Germline assignment: CDR1 SGDLS and CDR2 YYNGEE. CDR3 in DNA: TGTGCCAGCAGCGTAGTTAACAGGGGTAGAATGTGGAGTTATGGCTACACCTTC. Translating gives CASSVVNRGRMWSYGYTF.

The rearrangement uses TRBV29-1 and TRBJ2-2; D is perhaps TRBD1 or TRBD2 (5 bases each). CDR3 length: 14 amino acids. Trimming cost V 6 bases and J 2 bases, with 13 bases left between them. Germline V gives CDR1 SQVTM, CDR2 ANQGSEA. The CDR3, as DNA: TGCAGCGTATCGGGACGGCAAAACACCGGGGAGCTGTTTTTT. Residues: CSVSGRQNTGELFF.